These 14 T cell receptor beta chains share one sample of origin, sequenced in a study of blood T cell repertoires in COVID-19. TCRdb's table, derived via immunoSEQ multiplex PCR, lists solely in-frame clones and lacks some. The table records 90,000 to 130,000 clones, 88% of them present only once. The sample was peripheral blood. The receptor source for this set is a human donor in a cohort sampled during active COVID-19.

On this clone: This CDR3 is also generated by other DNA sequences in the sample. This chain links TRBV5-1 with TRBJ1-5; 11 positions match TRBD1. After removal of 4 bases from V and 2 bases from J, the junction contained 2 bases not matched to a gene. The germline CDR1 and CDR2 sequences are SGHRS and YFSETQ. This CDR3 region has 15 residues. For the CDR3, the DNA is TGCGCCAGCAGCCCGGGACAGGGGGGCAATCAGCCCCAGCATTTT. This translates into CASSPGQGGNQPQHF.

This clone was picked up one time. The rearrangement links TRBV7-3 to TRBJ1-1, with a weak D call TRBD1 (5 bases). CDR1 is SGHTA, CDR2 FQGTGA, per germline. Deletions cut 2 bases from V and 4 bases from J, with 11 bases between. The length of the CDR3 is 14 residues. The CDR3 spells CASSLQGKGTEAFF. In nucleotides, the CDR3 is TGTGCCAGCAGCTTACAGGGTAAGGGCACTGAAGCTTTCTTT.

The V gene is TRBV5-1, the J gene TRBJ2-1; D is perhaps TRBD1 (5 bases). Trimming pared 5 bases from V and 0 bases from J, leaving 12 bases between. CDR3 length: 15 residues. Per the germline V gene, CDR1 is SGHRS and CDR2 is YFSETQ. As DNA, the CDR3 is TGCGCCAGCAGTGGGGCGCTGAGCTCCTACAATGAGCAGTTCTTC. The encoded protein is CASSGALSSYNEQFF.

The chain has TRBV30 and TRBJ2-7; D is perhaps TRBD1 (6 bases). Germline CDR1 and CDR2: GTSNPN and SVGIG (reference sequence). V dropped 2 bases and J dropped 1 base, with 15 bases sitting between them. CDR3 size: 15 residues. The CDR3 bases are TGTGCCTGGAGTTCAGGGCAGGGGCCTTCCTACGAGCAGTACTTC. Protein sequence: CAWSSGQGPSYEQYF.

The rearrangement uses TRBV19 and TRBJ2-2; D gene ambiguous. Trimming stripped 3 bases from V and 0 bases from J, with 11 bases between. The germline CDR1 and CDR2 sequences are LNHDA and SQIVND (reference sequence). This CDR3 region has 16 residues. The CDR3 sequence: CASSIRAPANTGELFF. As DNA, the CDR3 is TGTGCCAGTAGTATTCGAGCGCCTGCGAACACCGGGGAGCTGTTTTTT.

The DNA for the CDR3 is TGTGCCAGCAGCACCGGTTGGGGGGGAAGGAACACCGGGGAGCTGTTTTTT. Residues: CASSTGWGGRNTGELFF. J is TRBJ2-2 and V is TRBV5-8; 7 nucleotides line up with TRBD2. Trimming at V came to 4 bases and at J to 1 base, leaving 10 bases not matched to a gene. The CDR3 consists of 17 residues. Germline CDR1 SGHTS, CDR2 YDEGEE.

The chain uses TRBV2 and TRBJ1-2; D unclear. Germline-derived CDR1 and CDR2 are SNHLY and FYNNEI. The ends were cut back, 3 bases at V and 4 bases at J, with 9 bases in the middle. This CDR3 contains 13 residues. The CDR3 region is CASSDGQVYGYTF. Written as DNA, the CDR3 is TGTGCCAGCAGTGATGGGCAGGTCTATGGCTACACCTTC.

The J gene is TRBJ2-7, the V gene TRBV7-9, with D perhaps matching TRBD1 (6 bases). This CDR3 spans 12 amino acids. The germline gives CDR1 SEHNR, CDR2 FQNEAQ (reference sequence). V lost 5 bases, J lost 4 bases, and 9 bases lay in between. CDR3 protein: CASSPDRYEQYF. In DNA, the CDR3 is TGTGCCAGCAGCCCTGACAGGTACGAGCAGTACTTC. Filled out from reference TRBV7-9 and TRBJ2-7, the complete variable domain reads DTGVSQNPRHKITKRGQNVTFRCDPISEHNRLYWYRQTLGQGPEFLTYFQNEAQLEKSRLLSDRFSAERPKGSFSTLEIQRTEQGDSAMYLCASSPDRYEQYFGPGTRLTVT.

This clone was detected only a few times. V usage is TRBV10-1 and J usage is TRBJ2-2, with 10 bases aligning to TRBD1. Germline V CDR1 and CDR2: WNHNN, SYGVQD (reference sequence). Germline trimming cut 5 bases from V and 5 bases from J; bases unmatched to any gene: 8. The CDR3 has 16 residues. Written as DNA, the CDR3 is TGCGCCAGCAGTTCCGCCGGGACAGGGGTGACCGGGGAGCTGTTTTTT. Amino acid sequence: CASSSAGTGVTGELFF.

This clone appeared a single time. This chain links TRBV10-3 with TRBJ1-2; D perhaps matches TRBD1 (5 bases). Germline V gene sequence: CDR1 ENHRY, CDR2 SYGVKD. The CDR3 is 16 residues long. The germline V and J ends were trimmed by 2 bases and 2 bases, with 15 bases remaining between them. The CDR3 loop reads CAISEGQGGKNYGYTF. The CDR3 DNA is TGTGCCATCAGTGAGGGGCAGGGTGGGAAAAACTATGGCTACACCTTC.

The chain links TRBV27 to TRBJ2-7; the D gene is possibly TRBD1 (6 bases). The V and J ends lost 6 bases and 3 bases respectively, with 18 bases between them. The CDR3 is 15 residues long. CDR1 and CDR2 (germline): MNHEY, SMNVEV (reference sequence). CDR3 protein: CASSSLPGAGYEQYF. DNA for the CDR3: TGTGCCAGCAGCTCACTCCCAGGGGCTGGCTACGAGCAGTACTTC.

This clone was detected once. The chain joins TRBV19 to TRBJ1-5; D is possibly TRBD1 (5 bases). Germline CDR1 is LNHDA and CDR2 is SQIVND (reference sequence). V gave up 3 bases and J gave up 2 bases, with 20 bases separating them. The CDR3 consists of 18 residues. The CDR3 DNA reads as TGTGCCAGTAGTATGGGGCTCCGCGGCACGGTGGGCAATCAGCCCCAGCATTTT. Translating it yields CASSMGLRGTVGNQPQHF.

The chain joins TRBV27 to TRBJ1-1, with D possibly TRBD1 on 6 matching bases. From germline, CDR1 is MNHEY and CDR2 SMNVEV (reference sequence). CDR3 length: 17 residues. V lost 4 bases, J lost 3 bases, and 21 bases lay in between. CDR3 in DNA: TGTGCCAGCAGTTCGAGGTCCTCAGGGGCGGGGGACACTGAAGCTTTCTTT. Translation gives CASSSRSSGAGDTEAFF.

The V and J genes are TRBV5-5 and TRBJ2-1; weak D call: TRBD2 (6 bases). Germline CDR1 SGHKS, CDR2 YYEKEE (reference sequence). V was trimmed by 0 bases and J by 3 bases, leaving 10 bases between them. The CDR3 consists of 15 residues. In nucleotides, the CDR3 is TGTGCCAGCAGCTTGGCCGGTAGCGGCTACAATGAGCAGTTCTTC. It codes for CASSLAGSGYNEQFF.